The 31 T cell receptor beta chains reported below all come from one sample, sequenced in a study of T-cell reconstitution after alpha-beta-depleted transplantation in children. Preparation of the TCRbeta library used unique molecular identifiers. MiXCR, run by TCRdb on the PCR reads, gives a single entry per CDR3 protein. The sample has 360,000 or so distinct CDR3 sequences; about 20% are singletons. The specimen comprised PBMCs from the stem cell graft donor, sampled from the stem cell graft. The receptors originated from a human donor who donated a stem cell graft to a child with acute myeloid leukemia.

V gene TRBV7-9 combines with J gene TRBJ2-1, with D possibly matching TRBD1 (5 bases). Trimming removed 3 bases from V and 3 bases from J, with 12 bases in between. The CDR3 is made up of 15 amino acids. Germline V gene lookup returns CDR1 SEHNR and CDR2 FQNEAQ (reference sequence). The CDR3 here is CASSFPGNLYNEQFF. In DNA, the CDR3 is TGTGCCAGCAGCTTCCCAGGGAACCTCTACAATGAGCAGTTCTTC.

CDR3 in amino acids: CASSVGTSGEETQYF. CDR3 bases: TGTGCCAGCAGTGTCGGGACTAGCGGCGAAGAGACCCAGTACTTC. The J gene is TRBJ2-5, the V gene TRBV28, with 11 bases that match TRBD2. V dropped 5 bases and J dropped 3; count of bases not matched to a gene: 5. The CDR3 runs to 15 residues. The V gene's germline CDR1 is MDHEN and CDR2 SYDVKM.

The gene calls are TRBV28 and TRBJ2-3, with 8 nucleotides matching TRBD2. Germline V CDR1 and CDR2: MDHEN, SYDVKM. The CDR3 sequence is 14 residues long. J gave up 1 base and V 6 bases, and 3 bases lay outside the gene matches. CDR3 sequence: CASRILAGTDTQYF. CDR3 DNA sequence: TGTGCCAGCAGAATACTAGCGGGCACAGATACGCAGTATTTT. The full variable domain, in which reference TRBV28 and TRBJ2-3 provide the parts outside the CDR3, is DVKVTQSSRYLVKRTGEKVFLECVQDMDHENMFWYRQDPGLGLRLIYFSYDVKMKEKGDIPEGYSVSREKKERFSLILESASTNQTSMYLCASRILAGTDTQYFGPGTRLTVL.

This clonotype showed up many times. The rearrangement joins TRBV7-2 to TRBJ2-1; a possible D gene is TRBD2 (6 bases). V was pared by 2 bases and J by 7 bases, with 12 bases between. Germline V gives CDR1 SGHTA, CDR2 FQGNSA. This CDR3 contains 14 residues. CDR3 bases: TGTGCCAGCAGCTTATCGGGTCGGGAGAATGAGCAGTTCTTC. Residues: CASSLSGRENEQFF.

J is TRBJ2-5 and V is TRBV29-1; 13 bases fit TRBD2. The CDR3 extends over 18 amino acids. CDR1 is SQVTM and CDR2 is ANQGSEA in the germline V gene. V was pared by 6 bases and J by 4 bases, with 17 bases of the junction left unmatched. This CDR3 is CSVAGTSGNVGVVETQYF. The CDR3 DNA reads as TGCAGCGTCGCCGGGACTAGCGGGAACGTGGGTGTGGTAGAGACCCAGTACTTC.

This clonotype has only a few counts. The chain carries TRBV20-1 and TRBJ2-3, with 10 bases aligning to TRBD2. Germline V CDR1 and CDR2: DFQATT, SNEGSKA (reference sequence). V was clipped by 1 base and J by 0 bases; unmatched bases: 4. The CDR3 spans 16 residues. The CDR3 nucleotides read TGCAGTGCTAGAGCCCTAGCGGGAGAGAGCACAGATACGCAGTATTTT. As protein: CSARALAGESTDTQYF.

The chain couples TRBV25-1 to TRBJ1-5; D is perhaps TRBD1 (5 bases). V dropped 3 bases and J dropped 1 base, with 16 bases sitting between them. Germline V gene data show CDR1 as MGHDK and CDR2 as SYGVNS. The CDR3 loop spans 17 amino acids. The CDR3 nucleotides read TGTGCCAGCAGTGACCTCGGGACCGGAGAAAGCAATCAGCCCCAGCATTTT. Translation gives CASSDLGTGESNQPQHF. Filled out from reference TRBV25-1 and TRBJ1-5, the complete variable domain reads EADIYQTPRYLVIGTGKKITLECSQTMGHDKMYWYQQDPGMELHLIHYSYGVNSTEKGDLSSESTVSRIRTEHFPLTLESARPSHTSQYLCASSDLGTGESNQPQHFGDGTRLSIL.

This chain links TRBV4-3 with TRBJ1-3; possibly TRBD1 for D (5 bases). Germline CDR1 LGHNA, CDR2 YSLEER. V was shortened by 0 bases and J by 3 bases, with 18 bases between the two germline ends. The CDR3 spans 18 residues. Here the CDR3 DNA reads TGCGCCAGCAGCCAAGAGCGCGGGAGACAGATATTTGGAAACACCATATATTTT. This encodes CASSQERGRQIFGNTIYF.

The rearrangement links TRBV6-5 to TRBJ2-7; 8 bases are a match to TRBD1. With 0 bases clipped from V and 7 bases from J, the junction kept 14 bases outside the gene matches. The CDR3 is 17 residues long. Germline values: CDR1 MNHEY, CDR2 SVGAGI. CDR3 sequence: CASSYSLGSGGLYEQYF. The CDR3 DNA reads as TGTGCCAGCAGTTACTCCCTCGGGTCAGGGGGCCTTTATGAGCAGTACTTC.

This clonotype came up a few times. V is TRBV20-1 and J is TRBJ2-5; a weak D match, TRBD1 (6 bases). Germline-derived CDR1 and CDR2 are DFQATT and SNEGSKA (reference sequence). There are 11 residues in the CDR3. The germline V and J ends were trimmed by 7 bases and 4 bases, with 10 bases remaining between them. This chain's CDR3 is CSEQGRETQYF. In DNA form, the CDR3 reads TGCAGTGAACAGGGTAGAGAGACCCAGTACTTC.

The chain has TRBV15 and TRBJ2-1; possibly TRBD1 for D (6 bases). The CDR3 loop spans 13 amino acids. Germline assignment: CDR1 LNHNV and CDR2 YYDKDF (reference sequence). V was shortened by 8 bases and J by 5 bases, with 13 bases between the two germline ends. CDR3 nucleotide sequence: TGTGCCACCCAGCAGAGGACAGACAATGAGCAGTTCTTC. This encodes CATQQRTDNEQFF.

This clonotype was recorded a few times. The chain uses TRBV7-6 and TRBJ2-6; D is ambiguous. The V and J ends lost 4 bases and 1 base respectively, with 26 bases between them. This CDR3 contains 21 residues. Looked up from germline, CDR1 is SGHVS and CDR2 is FNYEAQ. The CDR3 DNA follows: TGTGCCAGCAGCTACAAGGTTATGGTGGCCAGATTAGAATCTGGGGCCAACGTCCTGACTTTC. This sequence encodes CASSYKVMVARLESGANVLTF.

The chain couples TRBV2 to TRBJ2-1; D is unclear. V was pared by 4 bases and J by 6 bases, with 13 bases between. This CDR3 has 14 amino acids. The V gene's germline CDR1 is SNHLY and CDR2 FYNNEI. This chain's CDR3 is CASSGDGSFNEQFF. The CDR3 nucleotides read TGTGCCAGCAGTGGAGACGGGTCGTTCAATGAGCAGTTCTTC.

This clonotype has more than one count but fewer than ten. The chain recombines TRBV20-1 with TRBJ1-5; D is perhaps TRBD1 (6 bases). V lost 6 bases to trimming and J lost 7 bases, with 16 bases between them. From germline, CDR1 is DFQATT and CDR2 SNEGSKA (reference sequence). The CDR3 extends over 13 amino acids. CDR3: CSATLIRGQPQHF. The CDR3 nucleotides are TGCAGTGCCACTCTGATCAGGGGCCAGCCCCAGCATTTT.

V and J are TRBV7-9 and TRBJ2-1, with a tentative D call TRBD2 (6 bases). The CDR3 is made up of 13 amino acids. The germline gives CDR1 SEHNR, CDR2 FQNEAQ (reference sequence). V was pared by 5 bases and J by 8 bases, with 13 bases between. The CDR3 bases are TGTGCCAGCAGCCCCCCAGCGGGTGATGAGCAGTTCTTC. Translating it yields CASSPPAGDEQFF.

The rearrangement links TRBV27 to TRBJ2-3; a weak D match, TRBD1 (6 bases). The germline V gene has CDR1 MNHEY and CDR2 SMNVEV (reference sequence). With 6 bases removed from V and 5 bases from J, the gap between germline ends came to 12 bases. The CDR3 is made up of 13 amino acids. The CDR3 coding sequence is TGTGCCAGCAGAATCCTACAGGGAGATACGCAGTATTTT. Protein sequence: CASRILQGDTQYF.

The rearrangement uses TRBV5-1 and TRBJ2-1, with 12 bases fitting TRBD2. The CDR3 contains 17 residues. J gave up 2 bases and V 4 bases, and 7 bases lay outside the gene matches. Per germline, CDR1 SGHRS and CDR2 YFSETQ. CDR3 residues: CASSGSTSGGPYNEQFF. Here the CDR3 DNA reads TGCGCCAGCAGCGGGTCGACTAGCGGGGGTCCCTACAATGAGCAGTTCTTC.

The rearrangement uses TRBV20-1 and TRBJ2-1, with 7 bases lining up with TRBD1. The germline V gene encodes CDR1 DFQATT and CDR2 SNEGSKA (reference sequence). The CDR3 has 12 amino acids. CDR3 loop: CSERDRYNEQFF. CDR3 DNA sequence: TGCAGCGAGAGGGACAGATACAATGAGCAGTTCTTC.

This rearrangement joins TRBV20-1 to TRBJ1-3; possible D gene TRBD1, 5 bases. From germline, CDR1 is DFQATT and CDR2 SNEGSKA (reference sequence). There are 15 residues in the CDR3. V lost 0 bases, J lost 0 bases, and 9 bases lay in between. CDR3 DNA: TGCAGTGCTAGAGACGGGGGGGACTCTGGAAACACCATATATTTT. Translating gives CSARDGGDSGNTIYF.

This chain uses TRBV13 with TRBJ2-2; a weak D match, TRBD2 (6 bases). From germline, CDR1 is PRHDT and CDR2 FYEKMQ (reference sequence). The CDR3 covers 17 residues. The V and J ends lost 5 bases and 6 bases respectively, with 22 bases between them. The CDR3 DNA reads as TGTGCCAGCAGCCCACCCGATAGCGGTCTCTGGGCCGGGGAGCTGTTTTTT. It encodes CASSPPDSGLWAGELFF.

This clonotype has more than one count but fewer than ten. The chain joins TRBV25-1 to TRBJ2-7; 8 bases match TRBD1. Germline CDR1 is MGHDK and CDR2 is SYGVNS. V lost 2 bases, J lost 2 bases, and 2 bases stayed unmatched. The CDR3 contains 14 residues. CDR3 amino acids: CASSEVDRAYEQYF. The CDR3 DNA follows: TGTGCCAGCAGTGAAGTGGACAGGGCCTACGAGCAGTACTTC.

In its sample, this clonotype was seen a few times. This rearrangement joins TRBV21-1 to TRBJ2-6; the table assigns TRBD2, which was not confirmed against the DNA. TRBV21-1 is designated a pseudogene. The CDR3 consists of 18 residues. The CDR3 nucleotides are TGTGCCAGCAGCAAAACAAGGCTGGGAGGGCCTGGGGCCAACGTCCTGACTTTC. Amino acid sequence: CASSKTRLGGPGANVLTF.

The chain is built from TRBV7-3 and TRBJ2-3; 12 bases line up with TRBD2. V dropped 5 bases and J dropped 2; count of bases not matched to a gene: 8. This CDR3 has 17 residues. The germline gives CDR1 SGHTA, CDR2 FQGTGA. The CDR3 DNA reads TGTGCCAGCAGCGTGCTAGCGGGAGGGCCAGACACAGATACGCAGTATTTT. Translated, it gives CASSVLAGGPDTDTQYF.

This clonotype occurred a few times. This chain uses TRBV7-3 with TRBJ2-3; D not resolved. This CDR3 region has 16 residues. Deletions cut 0 bases from V and 4 bases from J, with 14 bases between. The germline gives CDR1 SGHTA, CDR2 FQGTGA. Written as DNA, the CDR3 is TGTGCCAGCAGCTTAACGCCTGGCCTAGATGCAGATACGCAGTATTTT. This codes for CASSLTPGLDADTQYF.

This clonotype came up many times. The genes are TRBV20-1 and TRBJ2-1; TRBD2 matches 9 bases. The V gene's germline CDR1 is DFQATT and CDR2 SNEGSKA (reference sequence). The CDR3 contains 14 residues. J lost 4 bases, V lost 3 bases, and 4 bases had no gene match. In DNA form, the CDR3 reads TGCAGTGCTAGGGGGACTAGCCCGTACAATGAGCAGTTCTTC. Protein product: CSARGTSPYNEQFF.

The CDR3 nucleotides read TGTGCCAGCAGCCAAGGAGGGACTAGCGGCACAGATACGCAGTATTTT. Protein product: CASSQGGTSGTDTQYF. This sequence joins TRBV4-2 and TRBJ2-3, with 10 bases matching TRBD2. V gave up 1 base and J gave up 1 base; unmatched junction bases: 2. The CDR3 spans 16 residues. Looked up from germline, CDR1 is LGHNA and CDR2 is YNFKEQ.

A few counts support this clonotype. The genes are TRBV6-5 and TRBJ2-5, with 8 nucleotides matching TRBD2. Unmatched junction bases numbered 11, after V lost 0 bases and J lost 5 bases. The germline CDR1 and CDR2 sequences are MNHEY and SVGAGI. The CDR3 contains 17 residues. The CDR3 DNA reads TGTGCCAGCAGTTACTCGCATGGACTAGCCTACGGGGAGACCCAGTACTTC. It specifies CASSYSHGLAYGETQYF.

The chain carries TRBV24-1 and TRBJ2-1; D might be TRBD1 (6 bases). Trimming removed 5 bases from V and 9 bases from J, with 13 bases in between. The CDR3 loop spans 13 amino acids. The germline gives CDR1 KGHDR, CDR2 SFDVKD. CDR3 DNA: TGTGCCACCAGTGTCCCAGGGGACGGTGAGCAGTTCTTC. Translated: CATSVPGDGEQFF.

The chain links TRBV10-2 to TRBJ2-6, with TRBD1 matching 7 bases. The germline CDR1 and CDR2 sequences are WSHSY and SAAADI. The V gene end was trimmed by 2 bases and the J gene end by 3 bases; junction bases not matched to a gene: 4. CDR3 length equals 16 residues. The CDR3 DNA reads TGCGCCAGCAGTGAGAAGGGGGCCGGTGGGGCCAACGTCCTGACTTTC. It yields the protein CASSEKGAGGANVLTF.

The V call is TRBV30, the J call TRBJ2-2, with D uncertain. The CDR3 length is 14 residues. Trimming stripped 0 bases from V and 4 bases from J, with 9 bases between. The germline V gene has CDR1 GTSNPN and CDR2 SVGIG (reference sequence). In DNA, the CDR3 is TGTGCCTGGAGTGTACTGGCTACCACCGGGGAGCTGTTTTTT. Translated, it gives CAWSVLATTGELFF. Full variable domain (rest looked up from reference TRBV30 and TRBJ2-2): SQTIHQWPATLVQPVGSPLSLECTVEGTSNPNLYWYRQAAGRGLQLLFYSVGIGQISSEVPQNLSASRPQDRQFILSSKKLLLSDSGFYLCAWSVLATTGELFFGEGSRLTVL.

This clonotype was recorded a few times. V is TRBV20-1 and J is TRBJ2-1; 7 bases align to TRBD1. The CDR3 is 13 amino acids. CDR1 is DFQATT and CDR2 is SNEGSKA in the germline V gene (reference sequence). V trimming: 8 bases; J trimming: 10 bases; junction bases outside the gene matches: 14. For the CDR3, the DNA is TGCAGTCCTCAACCCGGGACAGCCCGCGAGCAGTTCTTC. Translating it yields CSPQPGTAREQFF.